The clone carrying this TCR beta chain was seen more than once but under ten times. Specified time point: sample taken at primary tumor resection. The donors comprised about 74 untreated early-stage non-small cell lung cancer patients. The input material, whole RNA from tumor, nontumor lung or frozen PBMC, was sequenced unsorted. V shed 5 bases and J 6 bases; nucleotides not matched to a gene: 5. CDR3 length equals 14 residues. Germline loops: CDR1 SGHTA, CDR2 FQGNSA. The study tagged each TCR cDNA molecule with a unique molecular identifier. TCRdb re-called the 5' RACE reads through MiXCR, storing one row per CDR3 protein. The sample has 8,500 to 9,000 distinct CDR3 sequences, 4% to 5.5% seen once; the top ten hold roughly 30%. This specimen belongs to a study of spatial heterogeneity in lung cancer. Whole-study context: Among detected sequences, beta-chain ones consistently exceeded alpha-chain ones in number.

The sequence was collected from a male donor with early-stage non-small cell lung cancer. The V call is TRBV7-2, the J call TRBJ2-2; 8 bases align to TRBD1. This specimen was PBMCs, taken at surgery. In nucleotides, the CDR3 is TGTGCCAGCAGCACCCGACAGGGGTCCGGGGAGCTGTTTTTT. The encoded protein is CASSTRQGSGELFF.